Listed below are T cell receptor beta chains from one sample, sequenced in a study of Ad26.COV2.S vaccination and SARS-CoV-2 variants. Profiling relied on immunoSEQ multiplex PCR, and the TCRdb table lists in-frame clones only, not all of them. The table includes about 420,000 clones, around nine tenths detected once. The sequenced sample was peripheral blood, obtained in a trial of Ad26.COV2.S vaccine versus placebo. The source is a person between 18 and 60 years old who received the Ad26.COV2.S COVID-19 vaccine or a placebo. The CDR3 runs from the conserved cysteine through the conserved F or W. The D gene is left open where the match is weak. Size tells how often a clone was seen (once, few, many) or the class of an expanded clone, and some rows leave it out.

D gene,J gene,V gene,clone size,CDR3 protein,CDR3 DNA
NA,TRBJ2-7,TRBV30,NA,CAWSGTYEQYF,TGTGCCTGGAGCGGAACTTACGAGCAGTACTTC
TRBD1,TRBJ2-7,TRBV12-3/TRBV12-4,few,CASSLPGTGKYF,TGTGCCAGCAGTCTCCCCGGGACAGGGAAGTACTTC
NA,TRBJ1-5,TRBV25-1,NA,CASSQTGKGQPQHF,TGTGCCAGCAGTCAGACGGGGAAGGGACAGCCCCAGCATTTT
NA,TRBJ1-1,TRBV2,NA,CASSEGPAEAFF,TGTGCCAGCAGTGAAGGCCCAGCTGAAGCTTTCTTT
NA,TRBJ1-4,TRBV6-5,NA,CASSYPRRDNEKLFF,TGTGCCAGCAGTTACCCACGGCGGGATAATGAAAAACTGTTTTTT
NA,TRBJ1-1,TRBV12-3/TRBV12-4,NA,CASSPDGNTEAFF,TGTGCCAGCAGCCCAGACGGGAACACTGAAGCTTTCTTT
TRBD1,TRBJ1-6,TRBV9,NA,CASSDDRGRDSPLHF,TGTGCCAGCAGCGATGACAGGGGTCGGGATTCACCCCTCCACTTT
NA,TRBJ1-5,TRBV28,NA,CASSFLILRHSGGNQPQHF,TGTGCCAGCAGTTTTTTGATCTTAAGGCATTCAGGGGGCAATCAGCCCCAGCATTTT
TRBD2,TRBJ2-1,TRBV11-3,NA,CASSLGLAASQFF,TGTGCCAGCAGCTTGGGGCTAGCGGCTTCGCAGTTCTTC
NA,TRBJ1-1,TRBV6-5,NA,CASSYSFEGLNTEAFF,TGTGCCAGCAGTTACTCGTTCGAGGGGCTGAACACTGAAGCTTTCTTT
NA,TRBJ1-2,TRBV20-1,few,CSAVWETVYTF,TGCAGTGCCGTGTGGGAGACGGTCTACACCTTC
NA,TRBJ2-7,TRBV7-8,once,CASSLEGRSSYEQYF,TGTGCCAGCAGCTTAGAGGGACGGAGCTCCTACGAGCAGTACTTC
NA,TRBJ1-2,TRBV9,NA,CASSVWGAEGYTF,TGTGCCAGCAGCGTATGGGGGGCCGAAGGCTACACCTTC
TRBD1,TRBJ1-2,TRBV7-9,once,CATEGDRGMIGYTF,TGTGCCACCGAGGGGGACAGGGGAATGATTGGCTACACCTTC
NA,TRBJ1-5,TRBV28,NA,CASSSPGRSSNQPQHF,TGTGCCAGCAGTTCACCGGGACGGAGTAGCAATCAGCCCCAGCATTTT
TRBD2,TRBJ2-1,TRBV12-5,NA,CASGLDSGGPRNEQFF,TGTGCTAGTGGTTTGGATAGCGGGGGGCCAAGGAATGAGCAGTTCTTC
NA,TRBJ2-7,TRBV11-2,few,CASSLATSNPFLYEQYF,TGTGCCAGCAGCTTAGCGACGTCTAACCCCTTCCTCTACGAGCAGTACTTC
NA,TRBJ1-5,TRBV28,NA,CASSFYYQGHGQPQHF,TGTGCCAGCAGTTTTTACTATCAGGGGCACGGTCAGCCCCAGCATTTT
TRBD2,TRBJ2-1,TRBV19,NA,CASSIMSGTTNEQFF,TGTGCCAGTAGTATAATGTCCGGGACTACCAATGAGCAGTTCTTC
NA,TRBJ2-7,TRBV27,once,CASSLAVNYEQYF,TGTGCCAGCAGTTTGGCGGTAAACTACGAGCAGTACTTC
NA,TRBJ1-5,TRBV18,NA,CASSPGSQPQHF,TGTGCCAGCTCACCAGGTAGTCAGCCCCAGCATTTT
NA,TRBJ1-3,TRBV7-9,few,CASSLTGVGNTIYF,TGTGCCAGCAGCTTAACCGGAGTCGGAAACACCATATATTTT
NA,TRBJ1-5,TRBV4-1,NA,CASSQGGRQPQHF,TGCGCCAGCAGCCAAGGGGGGAGGCAGCCCCAGCATTTT
NA,TRBJ1-1,TRBV9,NA,CASSVDGLRANTEAFF,TGTGCCAGCAGCGTAGACGGCTTGAGGGCGAACACTGAAGCTTTCTTT
NA,TRBJ1-2,TRBV6-1,NA,CASSDEEFYGYTF,TGTGCCAGCAGTGATGAGGAATTCTATGGCTACACCTTC
NA,TRBJ1-3,TRBV10-3,NA,CAIKDSSGNTIYF,TGTGCCATAAAGGACAGCTCTGGAAACACCATATATTTT
TRBD1,TRBJ2-2,TRBV27,NA,CASSTLRDRGLTGELFF,TGTGCCAGCAGCACCCTTCGAGACAGGGGATTAACCGGGGAGCTGTTTTTT
TRBD1,TRBJ2-7,TRBV7-9,few,CASSLGGRDRVF,TGTGCCAGCAGCTTAGGTGGGAGGGACAGGGTCTTC
TRBD1,TRBJ2-7,TRBV7-2,NA,CASSPGQNYEQYF,TGTGCCAGCAGCCCGGGACAGAATTACGAGCAGTACTTC